The 16 T cell receptor beta chains given below trace back to one sample, sequenced in a study of blood T cell repertoires in COVID-19. Here immunoSEQ multiplex PCR was the method, and the copy in TCRdb shows in-frame clones only, minus some. The table has 130,000 to 150,000 clones, about four fifths seen once; the top ten hold around 5.4%. The sequenced sample was PBMCs or T cells enriched from blood (not recorded which). The receptor source for this set is a woman between 45 and 60 years old who had been exposed to COVID-19.

V usage is TRBV6-1 and J usage is TRBJ1-1, with D unclear. CDR3 size: 14 residues. V lost 3 bases and J 2 bases, leaving 10 bases between the germline ends. The germline CDR1 and CDR2 sequences are MNHNS and SASEGT. CDR3 nucleotide sequence: TGTGCCAGCAGTGACGGACGGGGTAACACTGAAGCTTTCTTT. It codes for CASSDGRGNTEAFF.

The rearrangement uses TRBV21-1 and TRBJ1-3. TRBV21-1 is termed a pseudogene. The CDR3 covers 15 residues. The CDR3 DNA follows: TGTGCCAGCAGCAAAAACGGTCGCTCTGGAAACACCATATATTTT. This gives the protein CASSKNGRSGNTIYF.

The rearrangement joins TRBV7-2 to TRBJ1-1; D is perhaps TRBD1 (6 bases). Trimming shortened V by 2 bases and J by 1 base, and 11 bases separated the two germline ends. The length of the CDR3 is 15 residues. The germline CDR1 and CDR2 sequences are SGHTA and FQGNSA. CDR3 DNA sequence: TGTGCCAGCAGCTTAAAAGGGGGTTCGAACACTGAAGCTTTCTTT. This translates into CASSLKGGSNTEAFF.

The CDR3 region is CASGASQGRNTEAFF. In DNA, the CDR3 is TGTGCTAGTGGGGCATCGCAGGGGAGGAACACTGAAGCTTTCTTT. The gene calls are TRBV12-5 and TRBJ1-1; maybe TRBD1 (6 bases). Germline-derived CDR1 and CDR2 are LGHNT and FRNRAP. This CDR3 spans 15 amino acids. The V and J ends lost 6 bases and 1 base respectively, with 15 bases between them.

This chain uses TRBV4-1 with TRBJ2-6; D is undetermined. The V gene's germline CDR1 is MGHRA and CDR2 YSYEKL. V shed 0 bases and J shed 2 bases, with 8 bases lying between them. The CDR3 has 16 residues. The CDR3: CASSQEAAPGANVLTF. The CDR3 DNA follows: TGCGCCAGCAGCCAAGAGGCGGCCCCTGGGGCCAACGTCCTGACTTTC.

The rearrangement uses TRBV10-3 and TRBJ1-1; the match to TRBD1 covers 10 bases. The CDR3 sequence is 16 residues long. Germline lookup yields CDR1 ENHRY and CDR2 SYGVKD. V lost 5 bases, J lost 3 bases, and 9 bases stayed unmatched. CDR3 DNA sequence: TGTGCCATCAGTCCTTCCGACAGGGGGCGGGACACTGAAGCTTTCTTT. It encodes CAISPSDRGRDTEAFF.

The chain is built from TRBV9 and TRBJ2-1; 11 bases map to TRBD1. J gave up 3 bases and V 0 bases, and 2 bases lay outside the gene matches. Germline CDR1 reads SGDLS; CDR2 reads YYNGEE. The CDR3 covers 16 residues. The CDR3 spells CASSVGGTGGYNEQFF. CDR3 DNA sequence: TGTGCCAGCAGCGTAGGTGGGACAGGGGGCTACAATGAGCAGTTCTTC.

The rearrangement uses TRBV6-5 and TRBJ1-2, with D perhaps TRBD1 (6 bases). Germline-derived CDR1 and CDR2 are MNHEY and SVGAGI. Trimming stripped 2 bases from V and 1 base from J, with 11 bases between. CDR3 length equals 15 residues. The CDR3 here is CASSYHDRFNYGYTF. In DNA form, the CDR3 reads TGTGCCAGCAGTTACCACGACAGGTTTAACTATGGCTACACCTTC.

The chain has TRBV6-2 or TRBV6-3 and TRBJ2-7; no firm D call. This CDR3 has 12 residues. The germline V gene has CDR1 MNHEY and CDR2 SVGEGT. V lost 6 bases, J lost 4 bases, and 10 bases lay in between. Here the CDR3 DNA reads TGTGCCAGCAGCCCCGGTGGTTACGAGCAGTACTTC. This translates into CASSPGGYEQYF.

The gene calls are TRBV9 and TRBJ2-1, with 8 bases aligning to TRBD2. The CDR3 totals 16 residues. V dropped 0 bases and J dropped 7; count of bases not matched to a gene: 9. From germline, CDR1 is SGDLS and CDR2 YYNGEE. The CDR3, as DNA: TGTGCCAGCAGCGTAGGGTCTAGCGGGTGGGGGAATGAGCAGTTCTTC. This gives the protein CASSVGSSGWGNEQFF. The variable domain in full, with the rest retrieved from reference TRBV9 and TRBJ2-1, is DSGVTQTPKHLITATGQRVTLRCSPRSGDLSVYWYQQSLDQGLQFLIQYYNGEERAKGNILERFSAQQFPDLHSELNLSSLELGDSALYFCASSVGSSGWGNEQFFGPGTRLTVL.

The rearrangement links TRBV19 to TRBJ1-2, with 7 bases fitting TRBD1. Trimming cost V 2 bases and J 7 bases; bases outside gene matches: 10. Germline loops: CDR1 LNHDA, CDR2 SQIVND (reference sequence). The CDR3 contains 15 residues. This CDR3 is CASSINRAGGSGYTF. The CDR3 bases are TGTGCCAGTAGTATAAACCGTGCAGGGGGATCTGGCTACACCTTC.

This chain joins TRBV9 and TRBJ2-1; 8 bases match TRBD2. Per germline, CDR1 SGDLS and CDR2 YYNGEE. The CDR3 sequence is 17 residues long. V gave up 4 bases and J gave up 0 bases; unmatched junction bases: 9. CDR3 protein: CASSSHPLAASYNEQFF. The CDR3 coding sequence is TGTGCCAGCAGCTCCCACCCACTAGCGGCCTCCTACAATGAGCAGTTCTTC.

The V call is TRBV3-1 (or the pseudogene TRBV3-2), the J call TRBJ1-6, with D possibly being TRBD1 (6 bases). Looked up from germline, CDR1 is LGHDT and CDR2 is YNNKEL (reference sequence). The CDR3 is 15 amino acids. V lost 1 base and J lost 8, with 12 bases in between. CDR3 DNA: TGTGCCAGCAGCCAAGGCAGGGGTCTTTATTCACCCCTCCACTTT. This translates into CASSQGRGLYSPLHF.

The genes are TRBV3-1 (or the pseudogene TRBV3-2) and TRBJ2-7, with a tentative D call TRBD1 (5 bases). Trimming pared 0 bases from V and 6 bases from J, leaving 15 bases between. Germline V gene sequence: CDR1 LGHDT, CDR2 YNNKEL (reference sequence). The CDR3 covers 15 residues. The CDR3 loop is CASSQDAPGLGEQYF. The CDR3 DNA follows: TGTGCCAGCAGCCAAGATGCCCCAGGGCTGGGCGAGCAGTACTTC.

This clone appeared once. The chain employs TRBV27 and TRBJ2-1; D is ambiguous. Trimming removed 6 bases at V and 6 bases at J, with 12 bases between. Germline CDR1 MNHEY, CDR2 SMNVEV (reference sequence). The CDR3 is 13 amino acids. CDR3 nucleotide sequence: TGTGCCAGCAGGGGTACTGGAGCCAATGAGCAGTTCTTC. The encoded protein is CASRGTGANEQFF.

This chain joins TRBV19 and TRBJ1-2; no definite D call. The CDR3 contains 14 residues. Germline CDR1 is LNHDA and CDR2 is SQIVND (reference sequence). With 4 bases removed from V and 4 bases from J, the gap between germline ends came to 13 bases. CDR3 residues: CASSTEIAAYGYTF. The DNA of the CDR3 is TGTGCCAGTAGTACCGAAATTGCGGCCTATGGCTACACCTTC.